Sequencing of this TCR beta chain was carried out in a study of memory CD4+ T cells and cytomegalovirus serostatus. Per germline, CDR1 SGHRS and CDR2 YFSETQ. V was shortened by 7 bases and J by 2 bases, with 15 bases between the two germline ends. This CDR3 is 14 amino acids long. Study-wide points: Of 150 to 200 reported CMV TCRbeta sequences, 67 were found in memory CD4+ repertoires.

The sort gate was single viable CD3+CD4+CD8-CD45RO+ cells for memory CD4+ T cells. Concerning this clone itself: Its cognate antigen is unknown.

Data came from immunoSEQ multiplex PCR; TCRdb stores just in-frame clones and leaves some out. The sample lists 50,000 or so clones; 82% were seen once. The gene calls are TRBV5-1 and TRBJ2-5; D assignment may be TRBD1 or TRBD2 (5 bases each). The receptor was derived from an adult in good health and CMV-seronegative. Source material: memory CD4+ T cells from blood. The CDR3 coding sequence is TGCGCCAGCTCCCTGGGACCTAATCAAGAGACCCAGTACTTC. Amino acid sequence: CASSLGPNQETQYF.